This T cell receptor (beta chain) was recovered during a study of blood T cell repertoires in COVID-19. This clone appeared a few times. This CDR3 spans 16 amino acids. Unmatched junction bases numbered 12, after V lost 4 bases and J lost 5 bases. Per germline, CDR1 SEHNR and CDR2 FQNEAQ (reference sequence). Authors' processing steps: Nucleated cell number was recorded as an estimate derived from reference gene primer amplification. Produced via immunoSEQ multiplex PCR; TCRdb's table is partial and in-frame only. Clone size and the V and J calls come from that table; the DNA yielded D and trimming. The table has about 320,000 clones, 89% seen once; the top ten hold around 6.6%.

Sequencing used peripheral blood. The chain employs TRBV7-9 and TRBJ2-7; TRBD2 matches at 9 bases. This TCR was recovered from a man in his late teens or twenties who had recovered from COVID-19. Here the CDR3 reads CASSSFPGLAIHEQYF. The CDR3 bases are TGTGCCAGCAGCTCGTTTCCGGGACTAGCAATCCACGAGCAGTACTTC.